This entry describes one TCR beta chain. What it recognizes is unknown. Gene names are the mouse ones. The missing CDR3 end, 1 residue past where the read stops, is filled in from the germline J gene. This sample was taken from a study of tissue T cells after allogeneic stem cell transplantation. The CDR3 contains 15 residues. Germline V lookup: CDR1 KGHPV, CDR2 FQNQEV (reference sequence). The V and J ends lost 2 bases and 7 bases, in that order; junction bases with no gene match: 8. TCRdb's copy holds only in-frame clones and misses some; the assay was immunoSEQ multiplex PCR. The sample has 8,800 or so clones; about 51% are singletons. Study results and limitations: The patient cohort was small and clinically heterogeneous, with limited sampling depth. Which tissue TCRs were alloreactive or antigen-specific was not determined. Some clones might be persisting host cells. Anatomically similar tissues had similar TCR repertoires within each patient.

The time point here: mouse harvest day 7 after allogeneic transplant. The graft held 10^6 splenic CD5+ T cells and 10^7 T-cell-depleted bone marrow cells. The sequence was collected from a female BALB/c mouse given C57BL/6 T cells with graft-versus-host disease after an allogeneic hematopoietic cell transplant. Input material: gut tissue. The genes are TRBV26 and TRBJ2-3; 8 bases line up with TRBD1. The DNA read from the CDR3 is TGTGCCAGCAGTCTGGAAACAGGGGGGTGGCAAACGCTGTAT. Translation gives CASSLETGGWQTLY. The whole CDR3 sequence is CASSLETGGWQTLYF.